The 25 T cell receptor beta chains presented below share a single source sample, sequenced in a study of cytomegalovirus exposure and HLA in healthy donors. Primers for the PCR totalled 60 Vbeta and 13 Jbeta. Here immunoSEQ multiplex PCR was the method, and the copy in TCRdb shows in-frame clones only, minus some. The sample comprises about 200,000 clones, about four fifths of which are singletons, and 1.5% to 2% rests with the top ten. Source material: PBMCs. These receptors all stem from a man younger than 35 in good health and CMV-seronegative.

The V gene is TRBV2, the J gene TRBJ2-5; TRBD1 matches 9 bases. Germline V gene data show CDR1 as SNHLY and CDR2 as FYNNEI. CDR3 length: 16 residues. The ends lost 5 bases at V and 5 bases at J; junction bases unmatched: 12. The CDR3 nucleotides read TGTGCCAGCAGTACCTCCCCACAGGGGGCCCGCGAGACCCAGTACTTC. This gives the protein CASSTSPQGARETQYF.

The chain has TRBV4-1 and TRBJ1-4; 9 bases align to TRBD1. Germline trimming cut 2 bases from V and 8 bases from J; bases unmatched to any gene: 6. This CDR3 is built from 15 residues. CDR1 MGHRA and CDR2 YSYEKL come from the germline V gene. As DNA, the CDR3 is TGCGCCAGCAGCCAACAGACAGGGGGTTTGGAAAAACTGTTTTTT. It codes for CASSQQTGGLEKLFF.

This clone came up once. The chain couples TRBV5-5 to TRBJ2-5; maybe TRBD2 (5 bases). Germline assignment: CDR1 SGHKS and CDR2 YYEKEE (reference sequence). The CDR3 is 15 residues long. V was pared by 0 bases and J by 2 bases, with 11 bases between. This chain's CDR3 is CASSLAAREQETQYF. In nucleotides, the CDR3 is TGTGCCAGCAGCTTGGCGGCGAGGGAACAAGAGACCCAGTACTTC.

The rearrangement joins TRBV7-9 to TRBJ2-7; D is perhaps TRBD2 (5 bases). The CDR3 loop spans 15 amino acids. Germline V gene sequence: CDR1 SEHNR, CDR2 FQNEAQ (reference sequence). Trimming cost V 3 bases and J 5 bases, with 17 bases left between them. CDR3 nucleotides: TGTGCCAGCAGCTTCGGTCGGGGAAGCCAGAACGAGCAGTACTTC. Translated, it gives CASSFGRGSQNEQYF.

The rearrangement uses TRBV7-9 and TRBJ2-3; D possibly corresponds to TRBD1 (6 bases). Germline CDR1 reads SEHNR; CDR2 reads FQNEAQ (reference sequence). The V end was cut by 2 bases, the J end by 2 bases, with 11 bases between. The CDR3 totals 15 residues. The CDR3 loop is CASSLQGLNTDTQYF. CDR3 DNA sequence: TGTGCCAGCAGCTTACAGGGGCTAAACACAGATACGCAGTATTTT.

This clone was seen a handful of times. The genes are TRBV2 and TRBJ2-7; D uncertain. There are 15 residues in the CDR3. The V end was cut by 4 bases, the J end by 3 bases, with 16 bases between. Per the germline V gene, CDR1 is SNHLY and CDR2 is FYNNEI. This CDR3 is CASSGPSYSNYEQYF. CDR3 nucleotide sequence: TGTGCCAGCAGTGGGCCTAGTTACTCTAACTACGAGCAGTACTTC.

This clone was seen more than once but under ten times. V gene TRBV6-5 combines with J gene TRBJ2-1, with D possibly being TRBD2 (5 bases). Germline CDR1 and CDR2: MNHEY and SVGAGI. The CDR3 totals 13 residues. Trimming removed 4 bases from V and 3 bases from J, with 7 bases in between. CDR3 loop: CASSFRDYNEQFF. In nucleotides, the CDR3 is TGTGCCAGCAGTTTCCGGGACTACAATGAGCAGTTCTTC.

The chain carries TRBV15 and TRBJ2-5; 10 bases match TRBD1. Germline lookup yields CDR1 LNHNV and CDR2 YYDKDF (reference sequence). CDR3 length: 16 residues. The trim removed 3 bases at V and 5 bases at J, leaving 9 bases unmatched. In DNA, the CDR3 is TGTGCCACCAGCAGTGCGACCGGGACAGGGGCCGAGACCCAGTACTTC. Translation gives CATSSATGTGAETQYF.

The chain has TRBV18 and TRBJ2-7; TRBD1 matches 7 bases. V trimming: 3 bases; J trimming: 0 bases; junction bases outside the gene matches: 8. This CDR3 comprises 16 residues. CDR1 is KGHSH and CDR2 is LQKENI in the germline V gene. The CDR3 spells CASSPSRTGVSYEQYF. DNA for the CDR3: TGTGCCAGCTCACCGTCCAGGACAGGTGTCTCCTACGAGCAGTACTTC.

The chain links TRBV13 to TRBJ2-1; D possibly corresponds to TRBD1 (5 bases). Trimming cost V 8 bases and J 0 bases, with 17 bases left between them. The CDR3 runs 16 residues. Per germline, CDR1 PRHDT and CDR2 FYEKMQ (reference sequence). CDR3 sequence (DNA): TGTGCCAGCGGAAGGTACAGGCGCAGCTCCTACAATGAGCAGTTCTTC. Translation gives CASGRYRRSSYNEQFF.

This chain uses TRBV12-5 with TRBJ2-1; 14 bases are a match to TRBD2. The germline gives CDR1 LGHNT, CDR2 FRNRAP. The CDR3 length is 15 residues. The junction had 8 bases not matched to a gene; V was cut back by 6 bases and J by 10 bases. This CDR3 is CASGLGTSGSAEQFF. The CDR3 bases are TGTGCTAGTGGACTCGGGACTAGCGGGAGTGCGGAGCAGTTCTTC.

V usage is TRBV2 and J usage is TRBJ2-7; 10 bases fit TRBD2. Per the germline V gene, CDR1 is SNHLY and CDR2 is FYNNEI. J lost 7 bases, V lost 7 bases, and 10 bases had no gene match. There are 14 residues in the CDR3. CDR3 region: CASNPSGGPREQYF. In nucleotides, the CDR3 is TGTGCCAGCAACCCTAGCGGGGGCCCCCGGGAGCAGTACTTC.

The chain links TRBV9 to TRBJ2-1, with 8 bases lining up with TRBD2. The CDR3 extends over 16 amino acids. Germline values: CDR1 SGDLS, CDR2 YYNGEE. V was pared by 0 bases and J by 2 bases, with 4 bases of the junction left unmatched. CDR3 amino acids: CASSVGGSGTYNEQFF. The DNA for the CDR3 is TGTGCCAGCAGCGTAGGGGGTAGCGGGACCTACAATGAGCAGTTCTTC. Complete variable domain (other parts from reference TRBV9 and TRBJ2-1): DSGVTQTPKHLITATGQRVTLRCSPRSGDLSVYWYQQSLDQGLQFLIQYYNGEERAKGNILERFSAQQFPDLHSELNLSSLELGDSALYFCASSVGGSGTYNEQFFGPGTRLTVL.

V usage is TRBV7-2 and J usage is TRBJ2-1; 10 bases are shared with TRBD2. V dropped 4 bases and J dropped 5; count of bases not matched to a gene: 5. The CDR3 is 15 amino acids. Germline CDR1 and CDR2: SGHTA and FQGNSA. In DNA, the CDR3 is TGTGCCAGCAGCTATAAGCGGGGGGGACACAATGAGCAGTTCTTC. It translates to CASSYKRGGHNEQFF.

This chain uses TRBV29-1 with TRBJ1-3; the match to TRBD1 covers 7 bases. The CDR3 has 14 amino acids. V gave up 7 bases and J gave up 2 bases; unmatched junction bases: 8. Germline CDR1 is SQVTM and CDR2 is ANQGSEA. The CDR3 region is CSAEDREAGNTIYF. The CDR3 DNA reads TGCAGCGCAGAAGACAGGGAGGCTGGAAACACCATATATTTT.

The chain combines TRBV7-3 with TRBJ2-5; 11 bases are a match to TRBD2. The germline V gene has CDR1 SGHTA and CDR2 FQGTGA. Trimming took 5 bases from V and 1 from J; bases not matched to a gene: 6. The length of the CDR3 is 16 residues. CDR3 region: CASSLGTSGGQETQYF. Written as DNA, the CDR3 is TGTGCCAGCAGCCTCGGGACTAGCGGAGGCCAAGAGACCCAGTACTTC. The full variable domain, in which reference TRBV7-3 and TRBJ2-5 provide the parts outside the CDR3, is GAGVSQTPSNKVTEKGKYVELRCDPISGHTALYWYRQSLGQGPEFLIYFQGTGAADDSGLPNDRFFAVRPEGSVSTLKIQRTERGDSAVYLCASSLGTSGGQETQYFGPGTRLLVL.

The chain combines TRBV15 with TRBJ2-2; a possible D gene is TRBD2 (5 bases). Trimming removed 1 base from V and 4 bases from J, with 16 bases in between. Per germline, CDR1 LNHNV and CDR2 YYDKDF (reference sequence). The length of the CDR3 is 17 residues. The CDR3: CATSRGVTGLSTGELFF. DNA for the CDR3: TGTGCCACCAGCAGAGGTGTTACGGGATTGAGCACCGGGGAGCTGTTTTTT.

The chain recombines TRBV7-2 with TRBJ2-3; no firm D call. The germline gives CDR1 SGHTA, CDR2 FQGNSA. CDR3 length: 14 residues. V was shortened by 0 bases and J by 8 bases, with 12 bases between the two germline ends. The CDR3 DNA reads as TGTGCCAGCAGCTTAGCTAACGGAGCGTCTACGCAGTATTTT. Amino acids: CASSLANGASTQYF.

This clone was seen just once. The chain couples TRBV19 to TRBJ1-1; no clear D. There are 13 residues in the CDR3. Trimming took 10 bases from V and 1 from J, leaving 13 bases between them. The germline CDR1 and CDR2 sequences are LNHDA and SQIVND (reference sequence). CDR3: CANPFGENTEAFF. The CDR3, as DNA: TGTGCCAACCCCTTCGGAGAGAACACTGAAGCTTTCTTT.

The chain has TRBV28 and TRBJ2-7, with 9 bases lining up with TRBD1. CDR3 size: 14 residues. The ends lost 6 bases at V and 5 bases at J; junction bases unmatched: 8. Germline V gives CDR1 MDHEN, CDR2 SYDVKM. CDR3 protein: CASSTGTGSDEQYF. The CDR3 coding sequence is TGTGCCAGCAGCACCGGGACAGGGTCTGACGAGCAGTACTTC.

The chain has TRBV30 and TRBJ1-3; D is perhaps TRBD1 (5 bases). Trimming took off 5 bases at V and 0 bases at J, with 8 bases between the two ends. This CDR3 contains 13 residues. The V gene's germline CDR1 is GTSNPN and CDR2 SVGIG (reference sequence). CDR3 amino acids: CAWDSSSGNTIYF. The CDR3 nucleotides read TGTGCCTGGGACAGCAGCTCTGGAAACACCATATATTTT.

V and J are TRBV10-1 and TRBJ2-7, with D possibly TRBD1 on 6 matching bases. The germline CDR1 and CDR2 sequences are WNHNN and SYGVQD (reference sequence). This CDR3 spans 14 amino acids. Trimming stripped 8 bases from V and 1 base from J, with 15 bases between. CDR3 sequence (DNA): TGCGCCAGCTACTATAAAGGGGGATCCTACGAGCAGTACTTC. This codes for CASYYKGGSYEQYF.

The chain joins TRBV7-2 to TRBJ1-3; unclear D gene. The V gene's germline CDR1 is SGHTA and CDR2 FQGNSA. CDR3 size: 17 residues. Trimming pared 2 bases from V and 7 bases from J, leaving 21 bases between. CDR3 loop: CASSLMAAGSFGNTIYF. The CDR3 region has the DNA TGTGCCAGCAGCTTAATGGCTGCAGGTTCGTTTGGGAACACCATATATTTT.

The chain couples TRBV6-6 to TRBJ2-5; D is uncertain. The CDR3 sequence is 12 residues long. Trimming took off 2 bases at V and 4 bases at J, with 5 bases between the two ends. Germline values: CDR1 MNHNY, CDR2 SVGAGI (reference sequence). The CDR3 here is CASSYLLETQYF. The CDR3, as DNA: TGTGCCAGCAGTTACCTCCTAGAGACCCAGTACTTC.

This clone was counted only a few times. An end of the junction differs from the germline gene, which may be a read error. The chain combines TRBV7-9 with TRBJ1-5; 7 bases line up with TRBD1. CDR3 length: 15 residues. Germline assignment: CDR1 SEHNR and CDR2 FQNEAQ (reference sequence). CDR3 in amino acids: CSSSGTGAPNQPQHF. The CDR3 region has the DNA TGTTCCAGCAGCGGTACAGGGGCGCCCAATCAGCCCCAGCATTTT.